Listed below are T cell receptor beta chains from one sample, sequenced in a study of response to subunit inactivated influenza vaccine. TCRdb re-called the RT-PCR reads through MiXCR, storing one row per CDR3 protein. The sample yields around 650,000 distinct CDR3 sequences, roughly 14% seen once. This specimen consisted of PBMCs from blood, obtained 12 days after vaccination. The receptors derive from a man aged 45-65 years who received an inactivated influenza vaccine. CDR3s include the opening cysteine and the closing phenylalanine or tryptophan. The order of the fields is clone size, D gene, J gene, V gene, CDR3 protein, CDR3 DNA. A D gene is named only where the DNA matches it firmly. Size is stated for part of the rows, as once, few or many counts, or as a class when the clone is expanded.

clone_size: few; d_call: TRBD1; j_call: TRBJ1-6; v_call: TRBV25-1; cdr3_aa: CASSDPLTGKNSPLHF; cdr3_nt: TGTGCCAGCAGTGACCCACTGACAGGGAAAAATTCACCCCTCCACTTT
clone_size: -; d_call: -; j_call: TRBJ2-7; v_call: TRBV5-1; cdr3_aa: CASSPAAVSYEQYF; cdr3_nt: TGCGCCAGCAGCCCGGCGGCGGTCTCCTACGAGCAGTACTTC
clone_size: -; d_call: TRBD2; j_call: TRBJ2-5; v_call: TRBV5-1; cdr3_aa: CASGTSGVLRETQYF; cdr3_nt: TGCGCCAGTGGGACTAGCGGGGTTCTACGGGAGACCCAGTACTTC
clone_size: -; d_call: TRBD2; j_call: TRBJ2-7; v_call: TRBV20-1; cdr3_aa: CSATGTRRPYEQYF; cdr3_nt: TGCAGTGCTACCGGGACTAGGAGGCCCTACGAGCAGTACTTC
clone_size: -; d_call: TRBD1; j_call: TRBJ1-5; v_call: TRBV24-1; cdr3_aa: CATSDSLLGQGDQPQHF; cdr3_nt: TGTGCCACCAGTGATTCCCTCCTGGGACAGGGCGATCAGCCCCAGCATTTT
clone_size: few; d_call: -; j_call: TRBJ2-7; v_call: TRBV11-2; cdr3_aa: CASSLGAGNSYEQYF; cdr3_nt: TGTGCCAGCAGCTTAGGCGCGGGAAACTCCTACGAGCAGTACTTC
clone_size: -; d_call: TRBD2; j_call: TRBJ2-7; v_call: TRBV28; cdr3_aa: CASSLTTSGRGEQYF; cdr3_nt: TGTGCCAGCAGTTTAACGACTAGCGGGAGGGGTGAGCAGTACTTC
clone_size: few; d_call: -; j_call: TRBJ1-2; v_call: TRBV12-3/TRBV12-4; cdr3_aa: CASSSRVVGPKYGYTF; cdr3_nt: TGTGCCAGCAGTTCGAGGGTCGTAGGGCCCAAGTATGGCTACACCTTC
clone_size: -; d_call: -; j_call: TRBJ1-6; v_call: TRBV5-1; cdr3_aa: CASSFSMEGNSPLHF; cdr3_nt: TGCGCCAGCAGCTTCTCGATGGAGGGGAATTCACCCCTCCACTTT
clone_size: -; d_call: -; j_call: TRBJ2-3; v_call: TRBV18; cdr3_aa: CASSLDWSGVDTQYF; cdr3_nt: TGTGCCAGCTCACTCGACTGGAGTGGGGTAGATACGCAGTATTTT
clone_size: -; d_call: -; j_call: TRBJ1-5; v_call: TRBV29-1; cdr3_aa: CSVGEGSGGQPQHF; cdr3_nt: TGCAGCGTTGGGGAAGGGAGCGGAGGTCAGCCCCAGCATTTT
clone_size: -; d_call: TRBD2; j_call: TRBJ2-2; v_call: TRBV29-1; cdr3_aa: CSVLAGHGELFF; cdr3_nt: TGCAGCGTCCTAGCGGGACACGGGGAGCTGTTTTTT
clone_size: few; d_call: TRBD2; j_call: TRBJ2-1; v_call: TRBV5-4; cdr3_aa: CASSKGLAGGTYNEQFF; cdr3_nt: TGTGCCAGCAGCAAAGGACTAGCGGGAGGGACCTACAATGAGCAGTTCTTC
clone_size: -; d_call: TRBD2; j_call: TRBJ2-5; v_call: TRBV20-1; cdr3_aa: CSAGLAGEQTQYF; cdr3_nt: TGCAGTGCGGGACTAGCGGGGGAGCAGACCCAGTACTTC
clone_size: many; d_call: -; j_call: TRBJ1-1; v_call: TRBV12-3/TRBV12-4; cdr3_aa: CASSSRGNTEAFF; cdr3_nt: TGTGCCAGCAGTAGTCGAGGGAACACTGAAGCTTTCTTT
clone_size: -; d_call: TRBD2; j_call: TRBJ2-3; v_call: TRBV28; cdr3_aa: CASSFAGGRADTQYF; cdr3_nt: TGTGCCAGCAGTTTCGCCGGCGGGAGAGCAGATACGCAGTATTTT
clone_size: few; d_call: -; j_call: TRBJ1-4; v_call: TRBV7-2; cdr3_aa: CASSYQKATNEKLFF; cdr3_nt: TGTGCCAGCAGCTACCAAAAAGCAACTAATGAAAAACTGTTTTTT
clone_size: -; d_call: TRBD1; j_call: TRBJ2-2; v_call: TRBV20-1; cdr3_aa: CSARDSSSGTANTGELFF; cdr3_nt: TGCAGTGCTAGAGATTCGTCCAGTGGGACAGCGAACACCGGGGAGCTGTTTTTT
clone_size: few; d_call: -; j_call: TRBJ2-1; v_call: TRBV24-1; cdr3_aa: CATSDPALPAEGYNEQFF; cdr3_nt: TGTGCCACCAGTGACCCCGCTTTACCTGCGGAAGGGTACAATGAGCAGTTCTTC
clone_size: few; d_call: TRBD1; j_call: TRBJ2-2; v_call: TRBV4-1; cdr3_aa: CASSQTGTGYSGELFF; cdr3_nt: TGCGCCAGCAGCCAAACCGGGACAGGGTATAGCGGGGAGCTGTTTTTT
clone_size: -; d_call: TRBD1; j_call: TRBJ1-4; v_call: TRBV7-2; cdr3_aa: CASSLTGITNEKLFF; cdr3_nt: TGTGCCAGCAGCTTGACAGGGATAACTAATGAAAAACTGTTTTTT
clone_size: -; d_call: TRBD1; j_call: TRBJ1-1; v_call: TRBV20-1; cdr3_aa: CSARGQRNTEAFF; cdr3_nt: TGCAGTGCTCGGGGACAGAGGAACACTGAAGCTTTCTTT
clone_size: -; d_call: -; j_call: TRBJ1-1; v_call: TRBV5-6; cdr3_aa: CASSSRTAPLAEAFF; cdr3_nt: TGTGCCAGCAGCTCCAGGACGGCACCTCTGGCTGAAGCTTTCTTT
clone_size: once; d_call: TRBD2; j_call: TRBJ2-5; v_call: TRBV11-2; cdr3_aa: CASSFRLAGELDRPETQYF; cdr3_nt: TGTGCCAGCAGCTTCCGACTAGCGGGAGAGTTAGACCGCCCGGAGACCCAGTACTTC
clone_size: many; d_call: -; j_call: TRBJ1-4; v_call: TRBV4-2; cdr3_aa: CASSQDPAGSNEKLFF; cdr3_nt: TGTGCCAGCAGCCAAGATCCCGCAGGGAGTAATGAAAAACTGTTTTTT
clone_size: many; d_call: -; j_call: TRBJ2-1; v_call: TRBV27; cdr3_aa: CASSFLGKDEQFF; cdr3_nt: TGTGCCAGCAGTTTTTTAGGGAAAGATGAGCAGTTCTTC
clone_size: -; d_call: -; j_call: TRBJ1-6; v_call: TRBV30; cdr3_aa: CAWRAEPGFSPLHF; cdr3_nt: TGTGCCTGGAGGGCGGAACCAGGGTTTTCACCCCTCCACTTT
clone_size: many; d_call: TRBD2; j_call: TRBJ2-1; v_call: TRBV5-1; cdr3_aa: CASSLRGSGNVFYNEQFF; cdr3_nt: TGCGCCAGCAGCTTGCGCGGTAGCGGGAACGTATTCTACAATGAGCAGTTCTTC
clone_size: few; d_call: -; j_call: TRBJ2-3; v_call: TRBV27; cdr3_aa: CASSLSAAGLTDTQYF; cdr3_nt: TGTGCCAGCAGTTTATCGGCAGCGGGCCTCACAGATACGCAGTATTTT
clone_size: few; d_call: -; j_call: TRBJ2-5; v_call: TRBV11-2; cdr3_aa: CASSPGHQTQYF; cdr3_nt: TGTGCCAGCAGCCCGGGACACCAGACCCAGTACTTC
clone_size: -; d_call: -; j_call: TRBJ2-7; v_call: TRBV25-1; cdr3_aa: CASSTNRELVYEQYF; cdr3_nt: TGTGCCAGCAGTACAAACAGGGAATTGGTCTACGAGCAGTACTTC
clone_size: few; d_call: -; j_call: TRBJ1-2; v_call: TRBV10-3; cdr3_aa: CAISEGRGSTNYGYTF; cdr3_nt: TGTGCCATCAGTGAGGGGAGAGGGTCCACAAACTATGGCTACACCTTC
clone_size: -; d_call: -; j_call: TRBJ1-1; v_call: TRBV20-1; cdr3_aa: CSAEGRGRAEAFF; cdr3_nt: TGCAGTGCAGAGGGACGGGGGCGTGCTGAAGCTTTCTTT
clone_size: few; d_call: TRBD1; j_call: TRBJ1-1; v_call: TRBV20-1; cdr3_aa: CSAVPEDRGFQAFF; cdr3_nt: TGCAGTGCCGTACCCGAGGACAGGGGGTTTCAAGCTTTCTTT
clone_size: -; d_call: TRBD2; j_call: TRBJ2-1; v_call: TRBV20-1; cdr3_aa: CSARGLAGGSSYNEQFF; cdr3_nt: TGCAGTGCTAGGGGACTAGCGGGAGGGAGCTCCTACAATGAGCAGTTCTTC
clone_size: -; d_call: TRBD1; j_call: TRBJ1-5; v_call: TRBV7-2; cdr3_aa: CASKTTGLNQPQHF; cdr3_nt: TGTGCCAGCAAAACGACAGGGCTCAATCAGCCCCAGCATTTT
clone_size: -; d_call: TRBD2; j_call: TRBJ2-3; v_call: TRBV20-1; cdr3_aa: CSAASGRAVNTQYF; cdr3_nt: TGCAGTGCTGCTAGCGGGAGGGCTGTAAATACGCAGTATTTT
clone_size: few; d_call: -; j_call: TRBJ2-6; v_call: TRBV28; cdr3_aa: CASSDTYRVGGANVLTF; cdr3_nt: TGTGCCAGCAGTGATACTTACAGGGTCGGTGGGGCCAACGTCCTGACTTTC
clone_size: many; d_call: -; j_call: TRBJ1-2; v_call: TRBV4-1; cdr3_aa: CASSQRGETNYGYTF; cdr3_nt: TGCGCCAGCAGCCAACGGGGCGAGACTAACTATGGCTACACCTTC
clone_size: few; d_call: -; j_call: TRBJ2-2; v_call: TRBV4-2; cdr3_aa: CASSQDWQGKRAGELFF; cdr3_nt: TGTGCCAGCAGCCAAGATTGGCAGGGTAAAAGGGCCGGGGAGCTGTTTTTT
clone_size: -; d_call: -; j_call: TRBJ2-5; v_call: TRBV30; cdr3_aa: CAWSVASGETQYF; cdr3_nt: TGTGCCTGGAGTGTAGCGTCTGGGGAGACCCAGTACTTC